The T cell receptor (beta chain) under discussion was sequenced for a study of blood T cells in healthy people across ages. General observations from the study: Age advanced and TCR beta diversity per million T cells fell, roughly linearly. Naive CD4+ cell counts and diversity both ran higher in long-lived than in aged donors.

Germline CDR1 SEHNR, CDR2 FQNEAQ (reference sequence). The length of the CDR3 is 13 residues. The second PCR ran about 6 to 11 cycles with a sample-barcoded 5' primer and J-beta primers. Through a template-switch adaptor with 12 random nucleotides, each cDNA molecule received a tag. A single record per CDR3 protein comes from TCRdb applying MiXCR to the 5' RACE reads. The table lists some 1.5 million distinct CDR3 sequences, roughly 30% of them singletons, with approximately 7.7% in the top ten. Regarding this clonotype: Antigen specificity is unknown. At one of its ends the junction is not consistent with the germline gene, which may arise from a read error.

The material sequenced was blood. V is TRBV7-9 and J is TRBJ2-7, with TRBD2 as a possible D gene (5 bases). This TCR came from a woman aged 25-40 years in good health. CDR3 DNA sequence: TGTGCCAACAGCTCCGGACTGAGCTACGAGCAGTACTTC. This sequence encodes CANSSGLSYEQYF.